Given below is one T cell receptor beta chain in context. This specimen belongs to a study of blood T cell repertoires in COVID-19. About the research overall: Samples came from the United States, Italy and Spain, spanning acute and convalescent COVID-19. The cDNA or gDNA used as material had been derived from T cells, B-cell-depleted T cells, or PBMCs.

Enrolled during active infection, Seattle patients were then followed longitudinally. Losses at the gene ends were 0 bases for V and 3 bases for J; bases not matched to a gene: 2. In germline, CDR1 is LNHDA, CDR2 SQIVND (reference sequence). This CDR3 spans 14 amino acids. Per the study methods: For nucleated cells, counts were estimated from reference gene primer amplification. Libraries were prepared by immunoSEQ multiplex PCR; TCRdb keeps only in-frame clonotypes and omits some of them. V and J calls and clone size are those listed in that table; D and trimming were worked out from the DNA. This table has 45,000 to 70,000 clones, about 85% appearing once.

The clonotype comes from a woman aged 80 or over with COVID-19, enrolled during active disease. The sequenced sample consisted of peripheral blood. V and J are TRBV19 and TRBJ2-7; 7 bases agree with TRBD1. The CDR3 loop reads CASSIEAGGYEQYF. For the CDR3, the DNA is TGTGCCAGTAGTATAGAGGCAGGGGGCTACGAGCAGTACTTC.